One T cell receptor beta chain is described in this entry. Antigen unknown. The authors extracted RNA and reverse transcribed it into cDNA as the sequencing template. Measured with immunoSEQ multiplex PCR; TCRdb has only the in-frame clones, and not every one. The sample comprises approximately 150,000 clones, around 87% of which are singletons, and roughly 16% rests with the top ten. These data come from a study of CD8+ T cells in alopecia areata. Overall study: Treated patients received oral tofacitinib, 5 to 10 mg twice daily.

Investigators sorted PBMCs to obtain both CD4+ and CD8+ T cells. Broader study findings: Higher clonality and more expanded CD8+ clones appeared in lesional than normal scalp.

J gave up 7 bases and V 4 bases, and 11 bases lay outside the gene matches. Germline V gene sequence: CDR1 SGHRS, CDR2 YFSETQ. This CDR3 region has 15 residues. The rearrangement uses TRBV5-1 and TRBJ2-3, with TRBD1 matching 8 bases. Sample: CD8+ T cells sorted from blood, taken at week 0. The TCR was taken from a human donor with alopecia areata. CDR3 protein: CASSIGQGGTNTQYF. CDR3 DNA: TGCGCCAGCAGCATTGGACAGGGCGGGACGAATACGCAGTATTTT. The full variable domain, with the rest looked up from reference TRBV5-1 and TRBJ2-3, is KAGVTQTPRYLIKTRGQQVTLSCSPISGHRSVSWYQQTPGQGLQFLFEYFSETQRNKGNFPGRFSGRQFSNSRSEMNVSTLELGDSALYLCASSIGQGGTNTQYFGPGTRLTVL.